The 28 T cell receptor beta chains reported below all come from one sample, sequenced in a study of regulatory T cells in long-lasting Graves disease. Construction of TCR beta libraries relied on iRepertoire HTBI primers and on Arm-PCR targeting CDR3 regions. TCRdb processed the multiplex PCR reads anew with MiXCR; each CDR3 protein has one entry. The sample yields a few hundred thousand distinct CDR3 sequences, over 15% seen once. Noted time point: newly diagnosed GD, antithyroid drugs for less than 3 months. PBMC RNA was the source of the TCR library. These data were also reused for a study on T cells in Graves' hyperthyroidism and ophthalmopathy.

The material was peripheral blood mononuclear cells (PBMCs), obtained at new diagnosis, from a patient treated with antithyroid drugs. These receptors all stem from a man aged 35 to 55 with Graves disease.

This clonotype appeared a few times. The junction does not match germline at one end; this may be a read error. V is TRBV12-3 or TRBV12-4 and J is TRBJ1-1; perhaps TRBD1 as D (6 bases). The CDR3 contains 13 residues. The CDR3 region is CASSLAQGFEAFF. The CDR3 region has the DNA TGTGCCAGCAGTCTAGCTCAGGGGTTTGAAGCTTTCTTT.

In its sample, this clonotype was seen many times. DNA for the CDR3: TGTGCCAGCTCACCGTCTGGGAACACTGAAGCTTTCTTT. It specifies CASSPSGNTEAFF. The chain uses TRBV18 and TRBJ1-1, with unresolved D. Germline CDR1 reads KGHSH; CDR2 reads LQKENI. Trimming shortened V by 3 bases and J by 1 base, and 6 bases separated the two germline ends. The CDR3 spans 13 residues.

This clonotype was counted only a few times. The chain recombines TRBV9 with TRBJ2-5, with TRBD2 matching 13 bases. The J call may be incorrect, as the DNA end agrees better with TRBJ2-1. The CDR3 length is 19 residues. Per the germline V gene, CDR1 is SGDLS and CDR2 is YYNGEE. The DNA of the CDR3 is TGTGCCAGCAGCTTGGGGGCCGGTGGACTAGCGGGGGAGTACAATGAGCAGTTCTTC. Residues: CASSLGAGGLAGEYNEQFF.

This clonotype appeared many times. The chain links TRBV3-1 to TRBJ2-7; no firm D call. Germline V gene sequence: CDR1 LGHDT, CDR2 YNNKEL (reference sequence). The CDR3 contains 13 residues. Trimming cost V 1 base and J 5 bases, with 9 bases left between them. For the CDR3, the DNA is TGTGCCAGCAGCCAAGCCGTCGGTCACGAGCAGTACTTC. Its translation: CASSQAVGHEQYF.

This clonotype was seen ten or more times. The chain links TRBV11-1 to TRBJ2-7; TRBD2 matches 7 bases. CDR3 length: 13 amino acids. Germline-derived CDR1 and CDR2 are SGHAT and FQDESV (reference sequence). Trimming cost V 5 bases and J 2 bases; bases outside gene matches: 3. The CDR3: CASSPGGTYEQYF. Here the CDR3 DNA reads TGTGCCAGCAGCCCCGGGGGGACCTACGAGCAGTACTTC.

This clonotype was seen only once. The V and J genes are TRBV18 and TRBJ2-6; D is undetermined. The CDR3 is 17 amino acids. Germline V gives CDR1 KGHSH, CDR2 LQKENI. The V gene lost 1 base and the J gene lost 1 base, with 11 bases spanning the gap. CDR3 coding DNA: TGTGCCAGCTCACCACGGGCGACCGGGTCTGGGGCCAACGTCCTGACTTTC. This encodes CASSPRATGSGANVLTF.

This clonotype was observed at least ten times. V and J are TRBV9 and TRBJ1-6; D call uncertain. Trimming cost V 3 bases and J 8 bases, with 6 bases left between them. The germline V gene encodes CDR1 SGDLS and CDR2 YYNGEE. The CDR3 has 12 amino acids. The CDR3 protein is CASSGADSPLHF. CDR3 DNA: TGTGCCAGCAGCGGCGCAGATTCACCCCTCCACTTT.

This clonotype was detected only a few times. The rearrangement joins TRBV5-1 to TRBJ1-1, with D unresolved. CDR3 length equals 13 residues. Germline-derived CDR1 and CDR2 are SGHRS and YFSETQ. V was pared by 1 base and J by 5 bases, with 9 bases between. The CDR3, as DNA: TGCGCCAGCAGCTTGAAACTCCAAACTGAAGCTTTCTTT. Its translation: CASSLKLQTEAFF.

This clonotype was observed many times. The V call is TRBV18, the J call TRBJ2-6; maybe TRBD2 (5 bases). The V end was cut by 8 bases, the J end by 4 bases, with 12 bases between. The CDR3 is 14 residues long. Germline loops: CDR1 KGHSH, CDR2 LQKENI. CDR3 loop: CASSPPGGANVLTF. CDR3 in DNA: TGTGCCAGCAGCCCTCCGGGAGGGGCCAACGTCCTGACTTTC.

The chain has TRBV19 and TRBJ2-1; the D is unclear. The germline V gene has CDR1 LNHDA and CDR2 SQIVND (reference sequence). Trimming took 7 bases from V and 8 from J, leaving 18 bases between them. The CDR3 has 14 residues. CDR3 region: CASTYRASFDEQFF. CDR3 in DNA: TGTGCCAGTACTTACCGGGCGAGTTTTGATGAGCAGTTCTTC.

Many counts were recorded for this clonotype. The V call is TRBV11-1, the J call TRBJ2-1, with TRBD2 as a possible D gene (6 bases). The V end lost 2 bases, the J end lost 8 bases, and 16 bases lay between the germline ends. CDR1 is SGHAT and CDR2 is FQDESV in the germline V gene (reference sequence). The CDR3 runs to 15 residues. CDR3 DNA sequence: TGTGCCAGCAGCTTACTCGGGACTCCAGACCATGAGCAGTTCTTC. Its translation: CASSLLGTPDHEQFF.

This clonotype was seen ten or more times. The chain couples TRBV6-5 to TRBJ2-1; D gene unclear. The CDR3 runs to 15 residues. V lost 2 bases and J 0 bases, leaving 8 bases between the germline ends. Germline CDR1 is MNHEY and CDR2 is SVGAGI. The chain's CDR3 is CASSYGVSSYNEQFF. The CDR3 region has the DNA TGTGCCAGCAGTTACGGGGTCAGCTCCTACAATGAGCAGTTCTTC.

There are a few counts of this clonotype. The chain carries TRBV24-1 and TRBJ2-7, with D maybe TRBD2 (5 bases). Germline lookup yields CDR1 KGHDR and CDR2 SFDVKD. This CDR3 is 12 amino acids long. V lost 4 bases, J lost 4 bases, and 7 bases lay in between. The CDR3 nucleotides read TGTGCCACCAGTGAACGCGGGTACGAGCAGTACTTC. This gives the protein CATSERGYEQYF.

In its sample, this clonotype was seen many times. V usage is TRBV7-2 and J usage is TRBJ2-3; tentatively, D is TRBD2 (7 bases). CDR3 length equals 15 residues. Between the trimmed V and J ends, which lost 0 bases and 5 bases, there was a span of 12 bases. The germline V gene encodes CDR1 SGHTA and CDR2 FQGNSA. The CDR3 sequence is CASSLAGGAGDTQYF. In DNA form, the CDR3 reads TGTGCCAGCAGCTTAGCTGGGGGGGCGGGAGATACGCAGTATTTT.

This clonotype was observed many times. V usage is TRBV27 and J usage is TRBJ2-5, with TRBD2 matching 8 bases. The CDR3 length is 14 residues. Germline CDR1 MNHEY, CDR2 SMNVEV (reference sequence). V lost 10 bases to trimming and J lost 7 bases; unmatched junction nucleotides: 14. The CDR3 nucleotides read TGTGCCACACCCCCGGGACTAGGGGATTCGACCCAGTACTTC. Translated, it gives CATPPGLGDSTQYF.

The chain uses TRBV9 and TRBJ1-4; D might be TRBD1 (5 bases). This CDR3 comprises 15 residues. V was trimmed by 4 bases and J by 10 bases, leaving 20 bases between them. The germline V gene has CDR1 SGDLS and CDR2 YYNGEE. The CDR3 DNA reads as TGTGCCAGCAGCATCCGGACACACCCTAGGGGAAAACTGTTTTTT. Translating it yields CASSIRTHPRGKLFF.

This clonotype was recorded many times. The chain links TRBV3-1 to TRBJ2-7; D not resolved. This CDR3 spans 12 amino acids. Germline V gene lookup returns CDR1 LGHDT and CDR2 YNNKEL (reference sequence). V lost 4 bases to trimming and J lost 6 bases, with 10 bases between them. The CDR3 here is CASSRGTVEQYF. The CDR3 coding sequence is TGTGCCAGCAGCCGCGGTACAGTCGAGCAGTACTTC.

J is TRBJ2-1 and V is TRBV2; D possibly corresponds to TRBD1 (6 bases). Germline CDR1 and CDR2: SNHLY and FYNNEI. V dropped 6 bases and J dropped 9 bases, with 15 bases sitting between them. This CDR3 comprises 13 residues. The CDR3 is CASRARQEGEQFF. The CDR3 DNA is TGTGCCAGCAGGGCTAGACAGGAAGGTGAGCAGTTCTTC.

This clonotype showed up many times. The chain joins TRBV12-3 or TRBV12-4 to TRBJ1-5, with D possibly matching TRBD1 (6 bases). V was clipped by 1 base and J by 3 bases, with 10 bases between them. CDR3 length equals 15 residues. CDR3: CASSLGTVYNQPQHF. CDR3 nucleotide sequence: TGTGCCAGCAGTTTAGGGACAGTCTACAATCAGCCCCAGCATTTT.

This clonotype was detected ten times or more. This chain uses TRBV28 with TRBJ2-7, with TRBD1 matching over 9 bases. Germline CDR1 is MDHEN and CDR2 is SYDVKM. This CDR3 is built from 17 residues. The V gene end was trimmed by 4 bases and the J gene end by 6 bases; junction bases not matched to a gene: 16. CDR3 amino acids: CASSSLGQGLKVAEQYF. CDR3 DNA sequence: TGTGCCAGCAGTTCCTTGGGACAGGGTTTGAAGGTGGCCGAGCAGTACTTC.

The V call is TRBV20-1, the J call TRBJ1-5, with D perhaps TRBD1 (5 bases). There are 13 residues in the CDR3. Trimming removed 6 bases from V and 0 bases from J, with 9 bases in between. Germline loops: CDR1 DFQATT, CDR2 SNEGSKA (reference sequence). The CDR3 here is CSACDSSNQPQHF. The CDR3 nucleotides read TGCAGTGCCTGCGACAGTAGCAATCAGCCCCAGCATTTT.

The rearrangement joins TRBV11-1 to TRBJ1-3; 7 bases fit TRBD1. V shed 3 bases, J shed 4 bases, and the junction held 3 bases outside the gene matches. This CDR3 is 14 amino acids long. Per germline, CDR1 SGHAT and CDR2 FQDESV (reference sequence). CDR3 in DNA: TGTGCCAGCAGCTTTTCGGACAGGGGAAACACCATATATTTT. It is translated as CASSFSDRGNTIYF.

The V call is TRBV7-8, the J call TRBJ1-2; D gene ambiguous. The CDR3 totals 13 residues. V lost 10 bases and J lost 5, with 17 bases in between. The germline CDR1 and CDR2 sequences are SGHVS and FQNEAQ. As DNA, the CDR3 is TGTGCCAAGTGGAGAGTAGTGGGGTATGGCTACACCTTC. This encodes CAKWRVVGYGYTF.

Only a few counts were recorded for this clonotype. The CDR3 nucleotides read TGTGCCAGCAGCGTAGATCCAGCGGCCTACGAGCAGTACTTC. Translating gives CASSVDPAAYEQYF. The chain is built from TRBV9 and TRBJ2-7, with D perhaps matching TRBD2 (5 bases). The CDR3 loop spans 14 amino acids. Per the germline V gene, CDR1 is SGDLS and CDR2 is YYNGEE. V lost 0 bases, J lost 2 bases, and 9 bases lay in between.

This clonotype was observed at least ten times. This chain's CDR3 is CASSTGHDTGELFF. CDR3 sequence (DNA): TGCGCCAGCAGCACAGGACACGACACCGGGGAGCTGTTTTTT. The genes are TRBV5-1 and TRBJ2-2; the D gene is possibly TRBD1 (5 bases). Germline CDR1 SGHRS, CDR2 YFSETQ. Between the trimmed V and J ends, which lost 4 bases and 3 bases, there was a span of 10 bases. This CDR3 has 14 amino acids.

This clonotype was recorded once. The chain couples TRBV4-1 to TRBJ2-6, with no clear D. The germline V and J ends were trimmed by 0 bases and 0 bases, with 9 bases remaining between them. The CDR3 covers 17 residues. The V gene's germline CDR1 is MGHRA and CDR2 YSYEKL. The CDR3 nucleotides read TGCGCCAGCAGCCAAGATCGCCGAAGCTCTGGGGCCAACGTCCTGACTTTC. Protein: CASSQDRRSSGANVLTF.

This clonotype appeared a few times. A much bigger clone sits one base away, suggesting this may be a read error. This sequence joins TRBV18 and TRBJ1-5, with TRBD1 matching 7 bases. The CDR3 covers 13 residues. Per germline, CDR1 KGHSH and CDR2 LQKENI. The CDR3 DNA reads TGTGCCAGCCCACCAGGGGGTTTCCAGCCCCAGCATTTT. It codes for CASPPGGFQPQHF. Full variable domain (rest looked up from reference TRBV18 and TRBJ1-5): NAGVMQNPRHLVRRRGQEARLRCSPMKGHSHVYWYRQLPEEGLKFMVYLQKENIIDESGMPKERFSAEFPKEGPSILRIQQVVRGDSAAYFCASPPGGFQPQHFGDGTRLSIL.

The chain links TRBV5-1 to TRBJ2-5; 11 bases agree with TRBD2. Trimming at V came to 3 bases and at J to 5 bases, leaving 12 bases not matched to a gene. Per germline, CDR1 SGHRS and CDR2 YFSETQ. The CDR3 consists of 17 residues. CDR3 nucleotides: TGCGCCAGCAGCTCCCGGGTAGCGGGGGGGCCATTGGAGACCCAGTACTTC. This sequence encodes CASSSRVAGGPLETQYF.